This is a list of T cell receptor beta chains from one sample in a study of identical twins. MiXCR, run by TCRdb on the 5' RACE reads, gives a single entry per CDR3 protein. The repertoire holds about 480,000 distinct CDR3 sequences, approximately 14% seen once, with approximately 0.52% in the top ten. The sample also formed part of further work on yellow fever vaccine responses in identical twins.

Sequenced: CD4+ T cells sorted from blood. These receptors came from a young woman in good health. Each CDR3 is given with its conserved first and last residue. Fields, in order: V gene, clone size, D gene, J gene, CDR3 protein, CDR3 DNA. The D gene is left open where the match is weak. The size of a clone is reported for some rows only, either as once, few or many, or as a class for expanded clones.

TRBV6-1	few	TRBD2	TRBJ2-3	CASRLTSGSPTDTQYF	TGTGCCAGCAGATTAACCAGCGGGAGTCCCACAGATACGCAGTATTTT
TRBV9	few	TRBD2	TRBJ2-1	CASSVGSGNGIYNEQFF	TGTGCCAGCAGCGTGGGTAGCGGGAACGGGATTTACAATGAGCAGTTCTTC
TRBV20-1	few	.	TRBJ1-4	CSARDRGFNEKLFF	TGCAGTGCTAGAGATAGGGGGTTTAATGAAAAACTGTTTTTT
TRBV12-3/TRBV12-4	.	.	TRBJ2-5	CASSSGGGEPAHKETQYF	TGTGCCAGCAGTTCAGGGGGGGGCGAGCCAGCTCACAAGGAGACCCAGTACTTC
TRBV2	.	.	TRBJ2-2	CASSPEDGNTGELFF	TGTGCCAGCAGTCCTGAAGACGGAAACACCGGGGAGCTGTTTTTT
TRBV6-5	few	.	TRBJ1-1	CASSYTKTGNGNTEAFF	TGTGCCAGCAGTTACACAAAAACCGGGAATGGGAACACTGAAGCTTTCTTT
TRBV12-3/TRBV12-4	.	.	TRBJ2-2	CASSLEVGPATGELFF	TGTGCCAGCAGTTTAGAGGTGGGACCGGCCACCGGGGAGCTGTTTTTT
TRBV5-5	few	.	TRBJ2-5	CASSYGPPPQETQYF	TGTGCCAGCAGCTATGGTCCTCCACCCCAAGAGACCCAGTACTTC
TRBV7-2	few	TRBD2	TRBJ2-7	CASSLDSGLSYEQYF	TGTGCCAGCAGCTTAGATAGCGGGCTCTCCTACGAGCAGTACTTC
TRBV27	few	TRBD1	TRBJ1-1	CASSPRRGENTEAFF	TGTGCCAGCAGTCCCCGCAGGGGGGAGAACACTGAAGCTTTCTTT
TRBV6-5	few	.	TRBJ1-5	CASSLNDPSVGQPQHF	TGTGCCAGCAGCTTAAATGATCCGAGCGTTGGGCAGCCCCAGCATTTT
TRBV5-1	few	TRBD2	TRBJ2-2	CASSPTSASNTGELFF	TGCGCCAGCAGCCCGACTAGCGCATCGAACACCGGGGAGCTGTTTTTT
TRBV5-6	few	TRBD1	TRBJ2-2	CASRNRGRHTGELFF	TGTGCCAGCCGAAACAGGGGGCGGCACACCGGGGAGCTGTTTTTT
TRBV7-8	few	.	TRBJ2-7	CASRLDWSSYEQYF	TGTGCCAGCAGACTGGACTGGAGCTCCTACGAGCAGTACTTC
TRBV19	few	TRBD2	TRBJ2-3	CASRTAGTSGRDTQYF	TGTGCCAGTAGGACAGCCGGGACTAGCGGGAGGGATACGCAGTATTTT
TRBV15	many	.	TRBJ2-3	CATSRERAGIQDTQYF	TGTGCCACCAGCAGAGAAAGGGCGGGAATACAAGATACGCAGTATTTT
TRBV7-6	many	.	TRBJ1-5	CASSLGRNQPQHF	TGTGCCAGCAGCTTAGGGAGGAATCAGCCCCAGCATTTT
TRBV28	.	TRBD1	TRBJ2-7	CASSFYRGINEQYF	TGTGCCAGCAGTTTTTACAGGGGGATCAACGAGCAGTACTTC
TRBV20-1	.	TRBD2	TRBJ2-7	CSAIAGGRERSYEQYF	TGCAGTGCGATAGCGGGGGGGCGTGAACGGTCCTACGAGCAGTACTTC
TRBV7-2	many	.	TRBJ2-1	CASSQTSRGEQFF	TGTGCCAGCAGCCAAACTAGCCGGGGTGAGCAGTTCTTC
TRBV6-2/TRBV6-3	few	TRBD2	TRBJ2-7	CASSYVASGVPYEQYF	TGTGCCAGCAGTTACGTCGCTAGCGGGGTACCCTACGAGCAGTACTTC
TRBV24-1	many	.	TRBJ1-1	CATRGQTNTEAFF	TGTGCCACCAGAGGACAGACTAACACTGAAGCTTTCTTT
TRBV12-3/TRBV12-4	.	TRBD1	TRBJ2-5	CASSVDREYQETQYF	TGTGCCAGCAGCGTGGACAGGGAGTACCAAGAGACCCAGTACTTC
TRBV6-2/TRBV6-3	.	.	TRBJ2-6	CASSFRVRDAGANVLTF	TGTGCCAGCAGCTTCAGGGTAAGGGACGCTGGGGCCAACGTCCTGACTTTC
TRBV6-4	.	.	TRBJ2-5	CASSDPRLVGRKTQYF	TGTGCCAGCAGTGACCCCCGACTAGTAGGAAGGAAGACCCAGTACTTC
TRBV7-2	few	.	TRBJ2-3	CASSLVGAGGTDTQYF	TGTGCCAGCAGCTTAGTGGGAGCAGGGGGCACAGATACGCAGTATTTT
TRBV12-3/TRBV12-4	few	TRBD2	TRBJ2-3	CASSTRGEDTQYF	TGTGCCAGCAGTACGCGGGGGGAAGATACGCAGTATTTT
TRBV5-1	few	TRBD2	TRBJ2-3	CASSRPLSGDRTDTQYF	TGCGCCAGCAGCCGCCCTTTAAGCGGGGATCGCACAGATACGCAGTATTTT
TRBV7-7	.	TRBD1	TRBJ2-2	CASSLGIRDRFTGELFF	TGTGCTAGCAGCTTAGGCATCCGGGACAGGTTCACCGGGGAGCTGTTTTTT
TRBV5-1	many	.	TRBJ1-4	CASSPDSNEKLFF	TGCGCCAGCAGCCCGGACAGCAATGAAAAACTGTTTTTT
TRBV4-3	few	.	TRBJ1-4	CASSRGLNEKLFF	TGCGCCAGCAGCAGGGGCTTGAATGAAAAACTGTTTTTT